The 17 T cell receptor beta chains given below trace back to one sample, sequenced in a study of cytomegalovirus exposure and HLA in healthy donors. The PCR employed 60 Vbeta primers together with 13 Jbeta primers. The method was immunoSEQ multiplex PCR; TCRdb's version includes in-frame clones alone and lacks a portion of them. The table includes tens of thousands of clones, 76% detected once. Sequenced: PBMCs. The receptors were gathered from a male donor in good health and CMV-seronegative.

The chain has TRBV27 and TRBJ2-7; perhaps TRBD2 as D (5 bases). The CDR3 totals 17 residues. Germline V gives CDR1 MNHEY, CDR2 SMNVEV (reference sequence). V gave up 5 bases and J gave up 6 bases, with 26 bases separating them. The CDR3 region has the DNA TGTGCCAGCAGTCTAGGACCCCTTAGATTCTTCCGGGGCGAGCAGTACTTC. Residues: CASSLGPLRFFRGEQYF.

CDR3 loop: CASSIGQGAYEQYF. The CDR3 DNA is TGTGCCAGCAGCATTGGACAGGGGGCATACGAGCAGTACTTC. The V gene is TRBV7-2, the J gene TRBJ2-7; 11 bases line up with TRBD1. V shed 5 bases, J shed 4 bases, and the junction held 4 bases outside the gene matches. The germline gives CDR1 SGHTA, CDR2 FQGNSA. The CDR3 length is 14 residues.

The CDR3 bases are TGTGCCAGCTCAAACCCGGGACAGGGTTTCGTGGAGCTGTTTTTT. Amino acid sequence: CASSNPGQGFVELFF. J is TRBJ2-2 and V is TRBV6-6, with 9 nucleotides matching TRBD1. The trim removed 8 bases at V and 10 bases at J, leaving 14 bases unmatched. Germline CDR1 is MNHNY and CDR2 is SVGAGI (reference sequence). The CDR3 contains 15 residues.

This clone was counted a few times. The rearrangement links TRBV27 to TRBJ2-1; D not resolved. With 5 bases removed from V and 2 bases from J, the gap between germline ends came to 13 bases. This CDR3 contains 15 residues. Per germline, CDR1 MNHEY and CDR2 SMNVEV (reference sequence). Here the CDR3 reads CASSTTKVAYNEQFF. The CDR3 DNA is TGTGCCAGCAGTACGACAAAAGTAGCCTACAATGAGCAGTTCTTC.

In its sample, this clone was seen a few times. V gene TRBV5-4 combines with J gene TRBJ2-7, with D possibly matching TRBD1 (5 bases). CDR3 size: 14 residues. Germline loops: CDR1 SGHNT, CDR2 YYREEE (reference sequence). Trimming stripped 2 bases from V and 0 bases from J, with 9 bases between. In DNA, the CDR3 is TGTGCCAGCAGCTTTTTTGACAGCTCCTACGAGCAGTACTTC. Amino acid sequence: CASSFFDSSYEQYF.

The rearrangement joins TRBV9 to TRBJ2-2, with 8 bases aligning to TRBD2. Germline values: CDR1 SGDLS, CDR2 YYNGEE. This CDR3 is 17 amino acids long. With 0 bases clipped from V and 4 bases from J, the junction kept 8 bases outside the gene matches. Written as DNA, the CDR3 is TGTGCCAGCAGCGTAGCCGCGCCGGGACTAGTCACCGGGGAGCTGTTTTTT. Its protein is CASSVAAPGLVTGELFF.

The CDR3 DNA reads TGTGCCAGCAGCTTAGCCCAGGGCCACACTGAAGCTTTCTTT. Residues: CASSLAQGHTEAFF. This sequence joins TRBV7-9 and TRBJ1-1, with a possible D match to TRBD1 (5 bases). Germline CDR1 SEHNR, CDR2 FQNEAQ (reference sequence). The CDR3 has 14 amino acids. V lost 0 bases, J lost 3 bases, and 8 bases lay in between.

The chain links TRBV6-1 to TRBJ2-2; the match to TRBD1 covers 7 bases. CDR3 length equals 15 residues. Germline V gives CDR1 MNHNS, CDR2 SASEGT. V lost 6 bases, J lost 5 bases, and 9 bases stayed unmatched. The CDR3 nucleotides are TGTGCCAGCAGGGACAGGTTGATGAGTACCGGGGAGCTGTTTTTT. It is translated as CASRDRLMSTGELFF.

The V and J genes are TRBV6-1 and TRBJ2-3; tentatively, D is TRBD1 (5 bases). The V gene lost 8 bases and the J gene lost 2 bases, with 14 bases spanning the gap. Germline V CDR1 and CDR2: MNHNS, SASEGT. This CDR3 spans 14 amino acids. CDR3 in DNA: TGTGCCAGCTCGATAGGGGTCTACACAGATACGCAGTATTTT. Translated: CASSIGVYTDTQYF.

This clone was seen a few times. The rearrangement joins TRBV10-2 to TRBJ2-3; 8 positions agree with TRBD1. This CDR3 is built from 15 residues. The junction had 0 bases not matched to a gene; V was cut back by 0 bases and J by 1 base. The germline V gene has CDR1 WSHSY and CDR2 SAAADI. The CDR3 coding sequence is TGCGCCAGCAGTGAGTCGACAGGGGGCACAGATACGCAGTATTTT. It codes for CASSESTGGTDTQYF.

This clone occurred a few times. The chain is built from TRBV28 and TRBJ1-2; D call uncertain. Trimming shortened V by 5 bases and J by 7 bases, and 23 bases separated the two germline ends. The CDR3 totals 16 residues. The germline gives CDR1 MDHEN, CDR2 SYDVKM. The CDR3 DNA follows: TGTGCCAGCAGTCCCCCCGAGGGCATATCGGTTCGTGGCTACACCTTC. This codes for CASSPPEGISVRGYTF.

The chain combines TRBV4-3 with TRBJ2-7, with 9 bases matching TRBD1. This CDR3 has 16 residues. The V and J ends lost 0 bases and 2 bases, in that order; junction bases with no gene match: 5. Per germline, CDR1 LGHNA and CDR2 YSLEER. Written as DNA, the CDR3 is TGCGCCAGCAGCCAAGAAAGGGGACAGGGCCCCTACGAGCAGTACTTC. Protein product: CASSQERGQGPYEQYF.

The chain is built from TRBV28 and TRBJ1-4; D is possibly TRBD1 (5 bases). Germline V gene data show CDR1 as MDHEN and CDR2 as SYDVKM. The CDR3 runs 12 residues. Trimming removed 6 bases at V and 7 bases at J, with 9 bases between. Written as DNA, the CDR3 is TGTGCCAGCAGGACCACAGGTGAAAAACTGTTTTTT. Amino acids: CASRTTGEKLFF.

The chain is built from TRBV7-2 and TRBJ1-2, with 7 bases identical to TRBD1. J was trimmed by 4 bases and V by 4 bases; bases with no gene match: 9. CDR3 length equals 15 residues. CDR1 and CDR2 from the germline V gene are SGHTA and FQGNSA. The CDR3 spells CASSSTRQGVYGYTF. The CDR3 nucleotides read TGTGCCAGCAGCTCCACACGACAGGGAGTCTATGGCTACACCTTC.

This rearrangement joins TRBV7-2 to TRBJ1-6; D unclear. The V gene lost 5 bases and the J gene lost 10 bases, with 24 bases spanning the gap. The CDR3 loop spans 17 amino acids. The germline V gene encodes CDR1 SGHTA and CDR2 FQGNSA. CDR3 region: CASSPEGRVQIWSPLHF. CDR3 nucleotide sequence: TGTGCCAGCAGCCCTGAAGGGAGAGTCCAAATATGGTCACCCCTCCACTTT.

A few counts support this clone. V gene TRBV11-1 combines with J gene TRBJ2-4; TRBD2 aligns across 8 bases. Germline V CDR1 and CDR2: SGHAT, FQDESV (reference sequence). With 1 base clipped from V and 7 bases from J, the junction kept 6 bases outside the gene matches. The CDR3 is 15 residues long. CDR3 nucleotide sequence: TGTGCCAGCAGCTTAGGAGCGGGGGCATCTAACATTCAGTACTTC. It is translated as CASSLGAGASNIQYF. Full variable domain (remainder filled in from reference TRBV11-1 and TRBJ2-4): EAEVAQSPRYKITEKSQAVAFWCDPISGHATLYWYRQILGQGPELLVQFQDESVVDDSQLPKDRFSAERLKGVDSTLKIQPAELGDSAMYLCASSLGAGASNIQYFGAGTRLSVL.

This clone was observed once. The gene calls are TRBV28 and TRBJ2-2; D possibly corresponds to TRBD1 (6 bases). Germline V lookup: CDR1 MDHEN, CDR2 SYDVKM. This CDR3 region has 16 residues. The ends were cut back, 5 bases at V and 3 bases at J, with 16 bases in the middle. Written as DNA, the CDR3 is TGTGCCAGCAGTCCCCACAGGGTGGAGGACACCGGGGAGCTGTTTTTT. It translates to CASSPHRVEDTGELFF.